This T cell receptor (beta chain) stems from a study of graft-versus-host responses after intestinal transplantation. CDR3 length equals 15 residues. CDR1 is LGHNA, CDR2 YNFKEQ, per germline. Trimming stripped 1 base from V and 2 bases from J, with 9 bases between. TCRdb's copy holds only in-frame clones and misses some; the assay was immunoSEQ multiplex PCR. The data contain under 20,000 clones, over 35% of them seen just once; the ten biggest clones take up approximately 0.9%. This clone turned up a few times. The source is a human patient who received an intestinal transplant. The V call is TRBV4-2, the J call TRBJ1-3; D is uncertain. The sequencing here drew on alloreactive CD4+ T cells from a mixed lymphocyte reaction culture, taken before intestinal transplant. Subset described: CFSE-low proliferating T cells sorted from approximately 6-day pre-transplant mixed lymphocyte reaction (GvH or HvG direction). The CDR3: CASSQATNPGNTIYF. The DNA for the CDR3 is TGTGCCAGCAGCCAAGCAACAAATCCTGGAAACACCATATATTTT.